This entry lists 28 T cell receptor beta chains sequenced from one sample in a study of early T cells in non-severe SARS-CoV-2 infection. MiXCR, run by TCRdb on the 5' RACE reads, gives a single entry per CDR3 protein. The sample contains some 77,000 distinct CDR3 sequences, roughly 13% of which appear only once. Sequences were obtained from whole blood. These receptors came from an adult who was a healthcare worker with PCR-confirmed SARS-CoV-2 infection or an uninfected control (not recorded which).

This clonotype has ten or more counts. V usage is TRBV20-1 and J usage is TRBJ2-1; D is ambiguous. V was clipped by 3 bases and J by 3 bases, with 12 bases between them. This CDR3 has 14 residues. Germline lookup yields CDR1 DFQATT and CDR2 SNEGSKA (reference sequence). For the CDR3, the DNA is TGCAGTGCTAGGGAGTTTTCGAGCTACAATGAGCAGTTCTTC. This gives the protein CSAREFSSYNEQFF.

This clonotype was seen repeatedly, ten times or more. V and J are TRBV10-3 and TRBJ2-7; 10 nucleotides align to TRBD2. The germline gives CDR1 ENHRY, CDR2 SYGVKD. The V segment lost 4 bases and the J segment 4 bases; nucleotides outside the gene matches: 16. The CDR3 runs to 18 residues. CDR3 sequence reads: CAISVSGSSGRKGYEQYF. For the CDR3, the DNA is TGTGCCATCAGTGTATCGGGTTCTAGCGGGAGAAAGGGGTACGAGCAGTACTTC.

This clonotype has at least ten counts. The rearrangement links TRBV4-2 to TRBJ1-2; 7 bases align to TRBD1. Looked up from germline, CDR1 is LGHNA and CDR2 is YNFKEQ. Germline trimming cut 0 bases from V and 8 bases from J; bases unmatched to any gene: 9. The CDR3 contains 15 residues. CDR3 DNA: TGTGCCAGCAGCCAAGAGAGAACAGGGGTTTCAGGCTACACCTTC. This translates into CASSQERTGVSGYTF.

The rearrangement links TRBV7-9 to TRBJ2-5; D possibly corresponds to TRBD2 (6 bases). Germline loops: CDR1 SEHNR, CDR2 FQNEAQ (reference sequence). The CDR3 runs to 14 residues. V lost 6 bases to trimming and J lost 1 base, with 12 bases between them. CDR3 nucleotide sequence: TGTGCCAGCAGTTCGGGACTTGGCCAAGAGACCCAGTACTTC. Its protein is CASSSGLGQETQYF.

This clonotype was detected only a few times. The CDR3 DNA reads as TGTGCCAGCAGCTTAGCCAGGGGGCGGCACGAGCAGTACTTC. The encoded protein is CASSLARGRHEQYF. The V and J genes are TRBV7-2 and TRBJ2-7, with 8 nucleotides matching TRBD1. Losses at the gene ends were 0 bases for V and 5 bases for J; bases not matched to a gene: 3. The CDR3 is 14 amino acids. Germline assignment: CDR1 SGHTA and CDR2 FQGNSA. Together with reference TRBV7-2 and TRBJ2-7, the CDR3 gives the full variable domain: GAGVSQSPSNKVTEKGKDVELRCDPISGHTALYWYRQSLGQGLEFLIYFQGNSAPDKSGLPSDRFSAERTGGSVSTLTIQRTQQEDSAVYLCASSLARGRHEQYFGPGTRLTVT.

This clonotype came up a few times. In DNA form, the CDR3 reads TGTGCCAGTAGTATCGCAGGACTCAACACCGGGGAGCTGTTTTTT. Protein product: CASSIAGLNTGELFF. The V call is TRBV19, the J call TRBJ2-2, with a possible D match to TRBD2 (5 bases). Germline CDR1 reads LNHDA; CDR2 reads SQIVND (reference sequence). There are 15 residues in the CDR3. The V end lost 3 bases, the J end lost 2 bases, and 10 bases lay between the germline ends.

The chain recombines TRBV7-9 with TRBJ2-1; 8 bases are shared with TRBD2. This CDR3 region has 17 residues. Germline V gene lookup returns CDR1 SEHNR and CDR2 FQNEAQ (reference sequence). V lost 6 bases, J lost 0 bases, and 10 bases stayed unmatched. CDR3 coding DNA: TGTGCCAGCAGACCGAATGCAAGCGGGAGCTCCTACAATGAGCAGTTCTTC. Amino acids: CASRPNASGSSYNEQFF. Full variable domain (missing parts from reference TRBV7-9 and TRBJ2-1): DTGVSQNPRHKITKRGQNVTFRCDPISEHNRLYWYRQTLGQGPEFLTYFQNEAQLEKSRLLSDRFSAERPKGSFSTLEIQRTEQGDSAMYLCASRPNASGSSYNEQFFGPGTRLTVL.

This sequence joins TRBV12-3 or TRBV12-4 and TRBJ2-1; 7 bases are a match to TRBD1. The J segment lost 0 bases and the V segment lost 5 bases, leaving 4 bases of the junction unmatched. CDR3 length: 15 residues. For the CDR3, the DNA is TGTGCCAGCAGTCCTGGGACAGTCTCCTACAATGAGCAGTTCTTC. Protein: CASSPGTVSYNEQFF.

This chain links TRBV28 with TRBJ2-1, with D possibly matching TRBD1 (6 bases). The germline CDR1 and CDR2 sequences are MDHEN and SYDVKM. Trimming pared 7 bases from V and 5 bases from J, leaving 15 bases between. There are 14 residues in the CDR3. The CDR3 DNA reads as TGTGCCAGCACCCTAGGGCAGGGGCACAATGAGCAGTTCTTC. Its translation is CASTLGQGHNEQFF.

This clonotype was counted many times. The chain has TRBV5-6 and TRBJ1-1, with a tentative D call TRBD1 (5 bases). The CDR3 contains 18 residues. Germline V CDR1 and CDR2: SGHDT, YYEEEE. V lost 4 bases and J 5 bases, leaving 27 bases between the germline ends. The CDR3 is CASSRYGGGGPDGTEAFF. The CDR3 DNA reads TGTGCCAGCAGCCGCTACGGCGGTGGGGGACCGGATGGGACTGAAGCTTTCTTT.

CDR3 sequence reads: CSARGTGMSEQFF. CDR3 DNA sequence: TGCAGTGCTAGGGGTACAGGGATGAGTGAGCAGTTCTTC. The chain couples TRBV20-1 to TRBJ2-1; tentatively, D is TRBD1 (6 bases). Per germline, CDR1 DFQATT and CDR2 SNEGSKA (reference sequence). Trimming removed 3 bases from V and 9 bases from J, with 15 bases in between. This CDR3 contains 13 residues.

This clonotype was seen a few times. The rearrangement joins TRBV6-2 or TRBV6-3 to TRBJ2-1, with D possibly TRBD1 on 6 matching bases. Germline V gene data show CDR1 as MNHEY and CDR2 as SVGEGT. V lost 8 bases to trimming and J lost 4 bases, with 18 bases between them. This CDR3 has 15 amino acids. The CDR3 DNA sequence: TGTGCCAGCCACCCGCAGGACAGACATTACAATGAGCAGTTCTTC. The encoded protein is CASHPQDRHYNEQFF.

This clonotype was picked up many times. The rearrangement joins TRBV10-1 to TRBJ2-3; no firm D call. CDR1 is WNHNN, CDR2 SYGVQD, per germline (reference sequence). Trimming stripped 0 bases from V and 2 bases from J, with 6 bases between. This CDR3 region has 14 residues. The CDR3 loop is CASSESSDTDTQYF. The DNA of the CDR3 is TGCGCCAGCAGTGAGTCGAGCGACACAGATACGCAGTATTTT.

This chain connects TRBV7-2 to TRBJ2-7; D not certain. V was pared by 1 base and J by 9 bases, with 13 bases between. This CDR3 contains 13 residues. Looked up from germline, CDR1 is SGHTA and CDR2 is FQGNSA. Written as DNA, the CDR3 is TGTGCCAGCAGCTTAGGGGATAGGTTAGGGCAGTACTTC. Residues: CASSLGDRLGQYF.

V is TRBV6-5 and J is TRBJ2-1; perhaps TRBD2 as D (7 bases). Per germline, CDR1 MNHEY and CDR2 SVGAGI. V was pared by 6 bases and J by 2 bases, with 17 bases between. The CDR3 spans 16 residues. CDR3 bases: TGTGCCAGCAGCTTCGAAGGGGGACTACCCTACAATGAGCAGTTCTTC. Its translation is CASSFEGGLPYNEQFF.

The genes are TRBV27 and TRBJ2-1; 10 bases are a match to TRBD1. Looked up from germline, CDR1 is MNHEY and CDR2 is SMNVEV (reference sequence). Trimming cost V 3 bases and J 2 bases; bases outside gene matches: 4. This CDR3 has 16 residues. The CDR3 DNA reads TGTGCCAGCAGTTTCGACAGGGGGCAACCCTACAATGAGCAGTTCTTC. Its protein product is CASSFDRGQPYNEQFF.

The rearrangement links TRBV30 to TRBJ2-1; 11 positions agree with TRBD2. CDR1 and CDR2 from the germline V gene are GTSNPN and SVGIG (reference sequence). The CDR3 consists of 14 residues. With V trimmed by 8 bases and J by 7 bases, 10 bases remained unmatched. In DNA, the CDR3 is TGTGCCCACGTAGACTCTAGCGGGGGGAATGAGCAGTTCTTC. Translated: CAHVDSSGGNEQFF.

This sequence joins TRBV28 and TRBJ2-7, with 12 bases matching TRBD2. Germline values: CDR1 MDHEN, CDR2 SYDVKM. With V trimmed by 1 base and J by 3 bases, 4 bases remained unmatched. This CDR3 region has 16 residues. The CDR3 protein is CASSLFTSGRIYEQYF. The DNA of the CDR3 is TGTGCCAGCAGTTTATTCACTAGCGGGAGGATCTACGAGCAGTACTTC.

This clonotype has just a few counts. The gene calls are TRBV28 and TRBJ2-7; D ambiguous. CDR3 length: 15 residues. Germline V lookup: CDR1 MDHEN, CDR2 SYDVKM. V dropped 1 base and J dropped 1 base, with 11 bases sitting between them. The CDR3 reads CASSLSLADSYEQYF. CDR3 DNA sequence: TGTGCCAGCAGTTTATCGTTGGCAGATTCCTACGAGCAGTACTTC. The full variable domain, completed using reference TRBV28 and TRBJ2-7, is DVKVTQSSRYLVKRTGEKVFLECVQDMDHENMFWYRQDPGLGLRLIYFSYDVKMKEKGDIPEGYSVSREKKERFSLILESASTNQTSMYLCASSLSLADSYEQYFGPGTRLTVT.

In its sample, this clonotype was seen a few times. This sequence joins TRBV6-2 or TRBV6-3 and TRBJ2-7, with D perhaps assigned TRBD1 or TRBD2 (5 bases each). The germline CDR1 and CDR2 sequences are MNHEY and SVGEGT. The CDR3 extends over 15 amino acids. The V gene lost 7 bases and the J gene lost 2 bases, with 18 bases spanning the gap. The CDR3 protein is CASTDDPGQTYEQYF. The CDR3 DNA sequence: TGTGCCAGCACGGACGACCCGGGGCAGACCTACGAGCAGTACTTC.

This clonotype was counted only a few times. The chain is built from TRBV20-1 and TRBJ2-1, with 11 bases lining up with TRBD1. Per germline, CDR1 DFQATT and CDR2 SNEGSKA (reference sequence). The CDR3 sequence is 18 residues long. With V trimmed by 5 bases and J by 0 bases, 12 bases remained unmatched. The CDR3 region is CSAFGQGAQPSSYNEQFF. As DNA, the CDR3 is TGCAGTGCTTTCGGACAGGGGGCCCAACCAAGCTCCTACAATGAGCAGTTCTTC.

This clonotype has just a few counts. The CDR3 here is CASSIRTSGRQTGELFF. DNA for the CDR3: TGTGCCAGTAGTATCAGGACTAGCGGGAGGCAAACCGGGGAGCTGTTTTTT. The chain combines TRBV19 with TRBJ2-2; 14 nucleotides agree with TRBD2. CDR3 length: 17 residues. CDR1 is LNHDA and CDR2 is SQIVND in the germline V gene (reference sequence). V lost 3 bases, J lost 5 bases, and 5 bases stayed unmatched.

CDR3 nucleotides: TGTGCCAGCAGCTTAGGATTACGGGGGATTGAAGCTTTCTTT. This translates into CASSLGLRGIEAFF. This chain joins TRBV7-8 and TRBJ1-1, with D perhaps TRBD1 (5 bases). The ends were cut back, 1 base at V and 7 bases at J, with 13 bases in the middle. This CDR3 comprises 14 residues. Germline CDR1 is SGHVS and CDR2 is FQNEAQ.

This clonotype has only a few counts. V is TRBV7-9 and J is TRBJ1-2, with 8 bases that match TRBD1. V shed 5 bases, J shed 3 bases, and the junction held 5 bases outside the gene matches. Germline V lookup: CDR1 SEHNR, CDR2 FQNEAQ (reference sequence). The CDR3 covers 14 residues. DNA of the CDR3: TGTGCCAGCAGCCCCGGACAGGGCTACTATGGCTACACCTTC. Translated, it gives CASSPGQGYYGYTF.

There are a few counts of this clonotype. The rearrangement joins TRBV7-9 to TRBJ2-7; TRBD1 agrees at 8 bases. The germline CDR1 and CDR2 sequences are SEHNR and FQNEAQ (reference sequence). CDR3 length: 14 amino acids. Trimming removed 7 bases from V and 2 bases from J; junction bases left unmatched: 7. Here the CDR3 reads CASNDGQGPYEQYF. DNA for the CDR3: TGTGCCAGCAACGACGGACAGGGTCCCTACGAGCAGTACTTC.

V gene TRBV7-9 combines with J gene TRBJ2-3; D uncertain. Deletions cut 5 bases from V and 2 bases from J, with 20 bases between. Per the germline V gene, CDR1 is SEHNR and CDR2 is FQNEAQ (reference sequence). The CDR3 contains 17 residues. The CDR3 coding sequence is TGTGCCAGCAGCCCCAGGTCGCTCACTCAATCCACAGATACGCAGTATTTT. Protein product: CASSPRSLTQSTDTQYF.

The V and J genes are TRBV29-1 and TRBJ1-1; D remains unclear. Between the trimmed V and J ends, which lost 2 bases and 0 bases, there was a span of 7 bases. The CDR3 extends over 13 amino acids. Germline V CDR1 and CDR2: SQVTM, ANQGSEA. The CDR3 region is CSVERVMNTEAFF. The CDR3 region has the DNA TGCAGCGTTGAAAGGGTAATGAACACTGAAGCTTTCTTT.

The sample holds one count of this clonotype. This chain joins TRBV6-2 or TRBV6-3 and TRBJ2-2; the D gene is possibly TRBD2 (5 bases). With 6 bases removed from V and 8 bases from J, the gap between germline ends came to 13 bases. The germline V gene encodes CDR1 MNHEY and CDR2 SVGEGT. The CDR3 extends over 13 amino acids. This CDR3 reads CASRTISPGELFF. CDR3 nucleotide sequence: TGTGCCAGCAGGACTATCTCACCGGGGGAGCTGTTTTTT.